These 4 T cell receptor beta chains originate from one sample sequenced in a study of regulatory T cells in long-lasting Graves disease. To make TCR beta libraries, researchers used iRepertoire HTBI primers and Arm-PCR of CDR3 regions. TCRdb ran MiXCR on the multiplex PCR reads and lists one entry per CDR3 protein. The sample lists about 460,000 distinct CDR3 sequences, around 15% occurring once. Time point denoted: newly diagnosed GD, antithyroid drugs for less than 3 months. RNA from PBMCs was the source of the TCR library. The sample was also reused in another study, on T cells in Graves' hyperthyroidism and ophthalmopathy.

Source: peripheral blood mononuclear cells (PBMCs), taken at new diagnosis, from a patient treated with antithyroid drugs. These receptors were collected from a woman between 45 and 65 years old with Graves disease.

This clonotype showed up many times. J is TRBJ2-7 and V is TRBV2; 7 bases are a match to TRBD1. The CDR3 loop spans 13 amino acids. Germline CDR1 reads SNHLY; CDR2 reads FYNNEI. V dropped 6 bases and J dropped 4; count of bases not matched to a gene: 6. CDR3 DNA: TGTGCCAGCAGCTCGGGACAGCCATACGAGCAGTACTTC. It codes for CASSSGQPYEQYF.

In its sample, this clonotype was seen many times. The V call is TRBV2, the J call TRBJ1-3; D unresolved. The CDR3 loop spans 13 amino acids. V gave up 10 bases and J gave up 4 bases, with 14 bases separating them. Germline assignment: CDR1 SNHLY and CDR2 FYNNEI. CDR3 region: CAKDKAQGNTIYF. CDR3 DNA: TGTGCCAAAGACAAAGCTCAAGGAAACACCATATATTTT.

This clonotype appeared many times. CDR3 residues: CASSSGRVKNIQYF. The CDR3 DNA reads as TGCGCCAGCAGCTCCGGGAGGGTGAAAAACATTCAGTACTTC. V gene TRBV5-1 combines with J gene TRBJ2-4; 8 bases fit TRBD2. V gave up 3 bases and J gave up 4 bases; unmatched junction bases: 3. The CDR3 totals 14 residues. CDR1 and CDR2 (germline): SGHRS, YFSETQ.

A note on this clonotype: A read error is possible here, since a much larger clone lies one base away. The genes are TRBV3-1 and TRBJ2-1, with D possibly being TRBD1 or TRBD2 (5 bases each). This CDR3 contains 17 residues. Germline CDR1 and CDR2: LGHDT and YNNKEL (reference sequence). The V and J ends lost 1 base and 2 bases respectively, with 15 bases between them. CDR3 coding DNA: TGTGCCAGCAGCCAAGCTCCTTCTAGCAGGGCCTACAATGAGCAGTTCTTC. It is translated as CASSQAPSSRAYNEQFF.